The 5 T cell receptor beta chains reported below all come from one sample, sequenced in a study of T cell responses to AZD1222 COVID-19 vaccine. Data came from immunoSEQ multiplex PCR; TCRdb stores just in-frame clones and leaves some out. This sample has under 200,000 clones, with about 92% found just once. The sequencing here drew on peripheral blood, taken on day 0 of AZD1222 vaccination. These receptors were taken from an adult in good health.

V and J are TRBV7-8 and TRBJ2-7, with D perhaps TRBD2 (6 bases). V lost 0 bases and J lost 5, with 11 bases in between. This CDR3 comprises 14 residues. Per the germline V gene, CDR1 is SGHVS and CDR2 is FQNEAQ. The CDR3 loop reads CASSLAGTSNEQYF. The CDR3 coding sequence is TGTGCCAGCAGCTTAGCTGGTACTAGCAACGAGCAGTACTTC.

The V call is TRBV24-1, the J call TRBJ1-2, with D unclear. The V end lost 1 base, the J end lost 7 bases, and 6 bases lay between the germline ends. The CDR3 spans 12 residues. CDR1 KGHDR and CDR2 SFDVKD come from the germline V gene. The chain's CDR3 is CATSDFGRGYTF. CDR3 in DNA: TGTGCCACCAGTGATTTCGGCCGTGGCTACACCTTC.

The chain links TRBV19 to TRBJ2-7, with D uncertain. Germline CDR1 reads LNHDA; CDR2 reads SQIVND (reference sequence). Trimming stripped 5 bases from V and 0 bases from J, with 11 bases between. CDR3 length: 14 amino acids. The CDR3 DNA follows: TGTGCCAGTAGTTCCCCGCGCTACTCCTACGAGCAGTACTTC. It yields the protein CASSSPRYSYEQYF.

The J gene is TRBJ2-7, the V gene TRBV19; 10 bases are shared with TRBD1. The germline V gene encodes CDR1 LNHDA and CDR2 SQIVND (reference sequence). The CDR3 sequence is 15 residues long. The junction had 1 base not matched to a gene; V was cut back by 2 bases and J by 0 bases. The CDR3 DNA reads TGTGCCAGTAGTATAAGGACAGGGGGCTCCTACGAGCAGTACTTC. It translates to CASSIRTGGSYEQYF.

This rearrangement joins TRBV7-9 to TRBJ1-6, with D perhaps TRBD1 (6 bases). The germline V gene has CDR1 SEHNR and CDR2 FQNEAQ (reference sequence). Deletions cut 0 bases from V and 7 bases from J, with 10 bases between. The CDR3 runs 15 residues. The CDR3 region is CASSLAPGANSPLHF. The CDR3 DNA sequence: TGTGCCAGCAGCTTAGCGCCGGGGGCCAATTCACCCCTCCACTTT.